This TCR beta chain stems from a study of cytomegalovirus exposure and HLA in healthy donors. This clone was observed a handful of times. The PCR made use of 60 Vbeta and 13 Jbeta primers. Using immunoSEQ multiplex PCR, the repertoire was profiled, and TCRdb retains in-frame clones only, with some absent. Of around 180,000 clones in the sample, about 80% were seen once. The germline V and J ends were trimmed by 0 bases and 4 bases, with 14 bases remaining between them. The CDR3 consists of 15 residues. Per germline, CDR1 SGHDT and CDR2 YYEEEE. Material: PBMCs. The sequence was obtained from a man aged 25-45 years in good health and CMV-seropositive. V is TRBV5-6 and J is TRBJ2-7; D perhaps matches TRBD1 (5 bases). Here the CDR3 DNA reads TGTGCCAGCAGCTTGGATACAGGCCGTGGGTACGAGCAGTACTTC. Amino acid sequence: CASSLDTGRGYEQYF.